This TCR beta chain was sequenced for a study of OX40 agonist ivuxolimab in advanced cancers. Regarding the study as a whole: On average, a greater number of expanded clones characterised CD8+ T cells relative to CD4+.

Libraries were prepared by immunoSEQ multiplex PCR; TCRdb keeps only in-frame clonotypes and omits some of them. The top ten clones hold less than 40% of a sample with about 15,000 clones, about 69% of them seen once. Autoimmune disease history or systemic immunosuppression excluded patients. This clone has a handful of counts. The antigen remains unidentified. The sequence derives from an adult with an advanced solid tumor such as melanoma, head and neck, liver or kidney cancer. The sequencing used CD4+ or CD8+ T cells sorted from blood, collected in a trial of the OX40 agonist ivuxolimab.

CDR3 residues: CASSIGTGGYSPLHF. In DNA form, the CDR3 reads TGTGCCAGTAGTATCGGGACAGGGGGATATTCACCCCTCCACTTT. The chain combines TRBV19 with TRBJ1-6, with 11 positions matching TRBD1. From germline, CDR1 is LNHDA and CDR2 SQIVND (reference sequence). V shed 3 bases and J 8 bases; nucleotides not matched to a gene: 3. The CDR3 extends over 15 amino acids.